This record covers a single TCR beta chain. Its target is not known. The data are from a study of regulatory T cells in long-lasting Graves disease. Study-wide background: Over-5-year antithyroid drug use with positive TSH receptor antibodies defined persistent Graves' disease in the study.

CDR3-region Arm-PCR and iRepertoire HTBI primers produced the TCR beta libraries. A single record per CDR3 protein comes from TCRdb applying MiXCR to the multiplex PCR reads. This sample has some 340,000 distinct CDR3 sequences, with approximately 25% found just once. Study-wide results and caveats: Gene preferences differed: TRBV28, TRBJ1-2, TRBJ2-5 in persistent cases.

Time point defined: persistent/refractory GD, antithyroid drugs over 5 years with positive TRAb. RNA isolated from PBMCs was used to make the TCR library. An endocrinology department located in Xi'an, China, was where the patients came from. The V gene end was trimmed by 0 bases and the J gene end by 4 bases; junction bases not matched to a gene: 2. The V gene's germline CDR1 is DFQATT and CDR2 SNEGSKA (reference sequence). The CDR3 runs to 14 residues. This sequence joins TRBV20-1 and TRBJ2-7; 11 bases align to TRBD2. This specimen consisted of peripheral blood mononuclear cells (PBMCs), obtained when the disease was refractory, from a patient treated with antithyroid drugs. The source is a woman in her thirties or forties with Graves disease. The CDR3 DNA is TGCAGTGCTAGAGAAATAGCGGGAGGGTACGAGCAGTACTTC. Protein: CSAREIAGGYEQYF.